These 32 T cell receptor beta chains originate from one sample sequenced in a study of stem cell transplantation in POMP-related autoinflammatory disease (dated by TCRdb to about 2021). Libraries came from the immunoSEQ multiplex PCR assay. Imported from immuneACCESS, the table was reduced by TCRdb to in-frame sequences with V and J called. These copies leave out some clones; in studies compared against another copy, an unresolved V gene accounts for under half, and the cause of the remainder is not known. This sample lists tens of thousands of clones; approximately 91% were detected once. The ten largest clones capture 0.6% to 0.8% of the sample. The sample's time point label, decoded: after hematopoietic stem cell transplant. Sequences were derived from CD4+ T cells from PBMCs, sampled after stem cell transplantation. The receptors derive from a human patient with POMP-related autoinflammation and immune dysregulation (PRAID). Following transplantation, part of the T cell population may be supplied by the graft donor rather than the patient.

This clone was seen once. J is TRBJ2-7 and V is TRBV28; tentative D call: TRBD2 (6 bases). The CDR3 runs to 15 residues. Germline values: CDR1 MDHEN, CDR2 SYDVKM. Trimming pared 4 bases from V and 2 bases from J, leaving 15 bases between. In DNA, the CDR3 is TGTGCCAGCAGTTCGCGTGGGGGAGGCGCCTACGAGCAGTACGTC. This gives the protein CASSSRGGGAYEQYV.

The CDR3, as DNA: TGTGCCAGCAGCCAGGGACCTACCTACGAGCAGTACTTC. Translation gives CASSQGPTYEQYF. The chain couples TRBV9 to TRBJ2-7; D possibly uses TRBD1 or TRBD2 (5 bases each). V dropped 4 bases and J dropped 2 bases, with 10 bases sitting between them. Germline CDR1 SGDLS, CDR2 YYNGEE. The CDR3 spans 13 residues.

V usage is TRBV19 and J usage is TRBJ1-1, with 7 bases identical to TRBD1. CDR3 length: 14 residues. Germline V CDR1 and CDR2: LNHDA, SQIVND (reference sequence). Trimming at V came to 3 bases and at J to 7 bases, leaving 8 bases not matched to a gene. This chain's CDR3 is CASSMGRRGFEAFF. CDR3 in DNA: TGTGCCAGTAGTATGGGTCGCAGGGGGTTTGAAGCTTTCTTT.

This clone was observed once. The rearrangement joins TRBV5-1 to TRBJ1-4; 7 bases align to TRBD1. The ends lost 4 bases at V and 8 bases at J; junction bases unmatched: 14. CDR3 length: 16 residues. Germline CDR1 is SGHRS and CDR2 is YFSETQ. CDR3 loop: CASSPLYRTGAEKLFF. The CDR3 DNA reads TGCGCCAGCAGCCCCCTTTACCGGACAGGTGCGGAAAAACTGTTTTTT.

The chain couples TRBV10-3 to TRBJ1-2; TRBD1 matches at 9 bases. J lost 4 bases, V lost 2 bases, and 8 bases had no gene match. Germline V gene data show CDR1 as ENHRY and CDR2 as SYGVKD. This CDR3 comprises 16 residues. CDR3 in DNA: TGTGCCATCAGTGAGACTGACCGGGACAGGGCCTATGGCTACACCTTC. This encodes CAISETDRDRAYGYTF.

The chain couples TRBV5-1 to TRBJ2-3; 8 nucleotides line up with TRBD2. V lost 8 bases, J lost 2 bases, and 7 bases stayed unmatched. Germline V gene data show CDR1 as SGHRS and CDR2 as YFSETQ. This CDR3 contains 14 residues. CDR3 region: CASTNGRATDTQYF. The CDR3 DNA sequence: TGCGCCAGTACAAACGGGAGGGCCACAGATACGCAGTATTTT. The variable domain in full, completed from reference TRBV5-1 and TRBJ2-3, reads KAGVTQTPRYLIKTRGQQVTLSCSPISGHRSVSWYQQTPGQGLQFLFEYFSETQRNKGNFPGRFSGRQFSNSRSEMNVSTLELGDSALYLCASTNGRATDTQYFGPGTRLTVL.

In this sample, this clone turned up a few times. The V call is TRBV7-9, the J call TRBJ1-5, with TRBD1 as a possible D gene (5 bases). The V end lost 5 bases, the J end lost 6 bases, and 11 bases lay between the germline ends. This CDR3 has 13 residues. Germline loops: CDR1 SEHNR, CDR2 FQNEAQ (reference sequence). The CDR3 loop is CASSLLQGQPQHF. CDR3 bases: TGTGCCAGCAGCCTCCTCCAGGGTCAGCCCCAGCATTTT.

This chain connects TRBV7-9 to TRBJ2-3, with 8 bases fitting TRBD2. The CDR3 has 17 residues. Germline loops: CDR1 SEHNR, CDR2 FQNEAQ (reference sequence). The V and J ends lost 5 bases and 0 bases, in that order; junction bases with no gene match: 10. This CDR3 reads CASSQAFSGVSTDTQYF. CDR3 nucleotides: TGTGCCAGCAGCCAAGCCTTTAGCGGGGTTAGCACAGATACGCAGTATTTT. Full variable domain (outside the CDR3, taken from reference TRBV7-9 and TRBJ2-3): DTGVSQNPRHKITKRGQNVTFRCDPISEHNRLYWYRQTLGQGPEFLTYFQNEAQLEKSRLLSDRFSAERPKGSFSTLEIQRTEQGDSAMYLCASSQAFSGVSTDTQYFGPGTRLTVL.

The rearrangement uses TRBV19 and TRBJ2-3; D perhaps matches TRBD2 (6 bases). Trimming took off 6 bases at V and 4 bases at J, with 14 bases between the two ends. The CDR3 is 14 amino acids. CDR1 is LNHDA, CDR2 SQIVND, per germline (reference sequence). DNA for the CDR3: TGTGCCAGTAGGACGACGGGAGTTGCAGATACGCAGTATTTT. It yields the protein CASRTTGVADTQYF.

V and J are TRBV5-1 and TRBJ2-7; no definite D call. This CDR3 is 15 amino acids long. Trimming shortened V by 0 bases and J by 1 base, and 11 bases separated the two germline ends. The V gene's germline CDR1 is SGHRS and CDR2 YFSETQ. CDR3 sequence (DNA): TGCGCCAGCAGCTTGGCCGTCGGCAGTTCCTACGAGCAGTACTTC. Amino acid sequence: CASSLAVGSSYEQYF.

The DNA for the CDR3 is TGTGCCACCAAGGGGGCTGGACGTAATGAGCAGTTCTTC. Its translation: CATKGAGRNEQFF. J is TRBJ2-1 and V is TRBV24-1, with TRBD1 matching 7 bases. The CDR3 contains 13 residues. The junction had 7 bases not matched to a gene; V was cut back by 8 bases and J by 7 bases. Germline V gene data show CDR1 as KGHDR and CDR2 as SFDVKD.

The chain is built from TRBV9 and TRBJ2-5; D is ambiguous. Germline V gene data show CDR1 as SGDLS and CDR2 as YYNGEE. This CDR3 region has 14 residues. Trimming removed 0 bases at V and 4 bases at J, with 10 bases between. The CDR3 spells CASSVAGRTETQYF. CDR3 nucleotide sequence: TGTGCCAGCAGCGTAGCCGGGCGGACAGAGACCCAGTACTTC.

The gene calls are TRBV19 and TRBJ1-5; D gene ambiguous. The length of the CDR3 is 14 residues. Trimming pared 5 bases from V and 0 bases from J, leaving 8 bases between. Germline CDR1 is LNHDA and CDR2 is SQIVND (reference sequence). The CDR3 DNA is TGTGCCAGTAGTTTCCAGAATAGCAATCAGCCCCAGCATTTT. It specifies CASSFQNSNQPQHF.

This chain joins TRBV12-3 or TRBV12-4 and TRBJ1-3; D unclear. Trimming stripped 2 bases from V and 4 bases from J, with 6 bases between. The CDR3 spans 13 residues. CDR3 sequence: CASSLNGGNTIYF. The CDR3 region has the DNA TGTGCCAGCAGTTTAAATGGCGGAAACACCATATATTTT.

The V call is TRBV5-8, the J call TRBJ2-7; 12 nucleotides line up with TRBD1. Looked up from germline, CDR1 is SGHTS and CDR2 is YDEGEE. The ends lost 4 bases at V and 7 bases at J; junction bases unmatched: 21. CDR3 length: 19 residues. The CDR3 loop reads CASSESEGQGASSYLEQYV. As DNA, the CDR3 is TGTGCCAGCAGCGAGTCCGAGGGACAGGGGGCGTCCTCTTACTTGGAGCAGTACGTC.

A single count supports this clone. The CDR3 loop is CAIRGLGQGSSGANVLTF. CDR3 DNA sequence: TGTGCCATCAGAGGACTAGGACAGGGAAGCTCTGGGGCCAACGTCCTGACTTTC. This chain joins TRBV10-3 and TRBJ2-6; a possible D gene is TRBD1 (8 bases). The CDR3 sequence is 18 residues long. The germline CDR1 and CDR2 sequences are ENHRY and SYGVKD. V lost 6 bases and J 0 bases, leaving 18 bases between the germline ends.

The chain recombines TRBV10-3 with TRBJ1-1; D is ambiguous. The ends were cut back, 2 bases at V and 0 bases at J, with 19 bases in the middle. Germline CDR1 ENHRY, CDR2 SYGVKD. CDR3 size: 18 residues. CDR3 sequence (DNA): TGTGCCATCAGTGAGCGAGAATTAAACAGTCCCATGAACACTGAAGCTTTCTTT. The encoded protein is CAISERELNSPMNTEAFF.

The chain employs TRBV19 and TRBJ2-7; tentatively, D is TRBD1 or TRBD2 (5 bases each). The CDR3 has 14 residues. Per the germline V gene, CDR1 is LNHDA and CDR2 is SQIVND (reference sequence). Trimming pared 4 bases from V and 3 bases from J, leaving 13 bases between. The CDR3, as DNA: TGTGCCAGTAGTAGAGGGCAGGGTAACTACGAGCAGTACTTC. It specifies CASSRGQGNYEQYF.

This clone appeared a single time. This chain connects TRBV6-5 to TRBJ1-3; unclear D gene. Germline V gives CDR1 MNHEY, CDR2 SVGAGI. This CDR3 comprises 15 residues. Trimming stripped 5 bases from V and 0 bases from J, with 11 bases between. CDR3 in DNA: TGTGCCAGCAGTCGGGAGAAAAACTCTGGAAACACCATATATTTT. Its protein is CASSREKNSGNTIYF.

The chain links TRBV18 to TRBJ1-6; 7 bases agree with TRBD1. V shed 3 bases, J shed 7 bases, and the junction held 9 bases outside the gene matches. Germline CDR1 is KGHSH and CDR2 is LQKENI. This CDR3 spans 16 amino acids. DNA for the CDR3: TGTGCCAGCTCACCGAATCCCGGGACAGCAAATTCACCCCTCCACTTT. Translating it yields CASSPNPGTANSPLHF.

V and J are TRBV5-4 and TRBJ1-3; TRBD1 agrees at 7 bases. V shed 4 bases and J 4 bases; nucleotides not matched to a gene: 2. Germline CDR1 SGHNT, CDR2 YYREEE (reference sequence). This CDR3 has 13 residues. Written as DNA, the CDR3 is TGTGCCAGCAGCAAGGGACAGGGAAACACCATATATTTT. Translated, it gives CASSKGQGNTIYF.

This clone was recorded once. V and J are TRBV7-9 and TRBJ2-2, with TRBD2 matching over 7 bases. Per germline, CDR1 SEHNR and CDR2 FQNEAQ (reference sequence). The CDR3 is made up of 15 amino acids. The V and J ends lost 3 bases and 1 base, in that order; junction bases with no gene match: 2. The CDR3 bases are TGTGCCAGCAGCTTGGCTAGCGGGAACACCGGGGAGCTGTTTTTT. Translation gives CASSLASGNTGELFF.

This clone occurred a few times. The CDR3 DNA is TGTGCCACCAGTGACCCAGGGACAGGGGCCGAGCAGTACTTC. Translation gives CATSDPGTGAEQYF. This sequence joins TRBV24-1 and TRBJ2-7; 10 bases map to TRBD1. This CDR3 contains 14 residues. Germline V gene sequence: CDR1 KGHDR, CDR2 SFDVKD. After removal of 4 bases from V and 6 bases from J, the junction contained 5 bases not matched to a gene.

This chain uses TRBV11-3 with TRBJ2-7; a weak D match, TRBD1 (6 bases). The V end lost 4 bases, the J end lost 1 base, and 11 bases lay between the germline ends. Germline CDR1 and CDR2: SGHNT and YENEEA. The CDR3 covers 14 residues. CDR3 nucleotide sequence: TGTGCCAGCAGCTACACCCAGGGGTCCTACGAGCAGTACGTC. As protein: CASSYTQGSYEQYV.

V and J are TRBV6-5 and TRBJ1-1, with D hard to call. The germline gives CDR1 MNHEY, CDR2 SVGAGI. The CDR3 runs to 12 residues. Trimming shortened V by 6 bases and J by 4 bases, and 9 bases separated the two germline ends. CDR3 nucleotide sequence: TGTGCCAGCAGGGATTCCATCACTGAAGCTTTCTTT. Its protein is CASRDSITEAFF.

This clone was recorded only once. CDR3 protein: CASSEDFLTYNEQFF. In DNA, the CDR3 is TGCGCCAGCAGTGAGGACTTCTTAACCTACAATGAGCAGTTCTTC. This chain connects TRBV10-1 to TRBJ2-1; the D is unclear. CDR1 WNHNN and CDR2 SYGVQD come from the germline V gene (reference sequence). This CDR3 is built from 15 residues. Trimming took 2 bases from V and 2 from J, leaving 10 bases between them.

V is TRBV18 and J is TRBJ1-5; D gene unclear. The CDR3 totals 14 residues. Trimming left V 3 bases short and J 7 bases short, with 13 bases between. CDR1 and CDR2 (germline): KGHSH, LQKENI. CDR3 protein: CASSPSVKEQPQHF. The CDR3 DNA follows: TGTGCCAGCTCACCCTCGGTGAAGGAGCAGCCCCAGCATTTT. Combining the CDR3 with reference TRBV18 and TRBJ1-5 gives the whole variable domain NAGVMQNPRHLVRRRGQEARLRCSPMKGHSHVYWYRQLPEEGLKFMVYLQKENIIDESGMPKERFSAEFPKEGPSILRIQQVVRGDSAAYFCASSPSVKEQPQHFGDGTRLSIL.

The table lists this clone with a count of one. This chain links TRBV28 with TRBJ2-5; 8 bases are shared with TRBD1. This CDR3 contains 20 residues. V lost 3 bases and J lost 5; bases outside the gene matches: 23. From germline, CDR1 is MDHEN and CDR2 SYDVKM. CDR3 loop: CASSFLTSRATGVKGETQYF. CDR3 nucleotides: TGTGCCAGCAGTTTTCTTACTTCACGAGCGACAGGGGTCAAAGGGGAGACCCAGTACTTC. Full variable domain (missing parts from reference TRBV28 and TRBJ2-5): DVKVTQSSRYLVKRTGEKVFLECVQDMDHENMFWYRQDPGLGLRLIYFSYDVKMKEKGDIPEGYSVSREKKERFSLILESASTNQTSMYLCASSFLTSRATGVKGETQYFGPGTRLLVL.

The gene calls are TRBV18 and TRBJ1-5; 7 nucleotides agree with TRBD1. CDR1 and CDR2 (germline): KGHSH, LQKENI. The CDR3 has 14 residues. Trimming cost V 6 bases and J 2 bases; bases outside gene matches: 4. The DNA for the CDR3 is TGTGCCAGCTCGGCGACAGGGCGCAATCAGCCCCAGCATTTT. This sequence encodes CASSATGRNQPQHF.

CDR3 sequence (DNA): TGCGCCAGCAGCTTGGTGGACCCTGGGGCCAACGTCCTGACTTTC. Translating it yields CASSLVDPGANVLTF. The chain joins TRBV5-1 to TRBJ2-6; no reliable D call. V was pared by 0 bases and J by 2 bases, with 6 bases between. CDR3 length: 15 residues. Germline V lookup: CDR1 SGHRS, CDR2 YFSETQ.

The chain employs TRBV5-1 and TRBJ2-2; no firm D call. Germline V gene lookup returns CDR1 SGHRS and CDR2 YFSETQ. The V gene lost 4 bases and the J gene lost 6 bases, with 16 bases spanning the gap. CDR3 length: 15 residues. The CDR3 loop is CASSIGRAGAGELFF. CDR3 bases: TGCGCCAGCAGCATAGGGCGCGCAGGAGCCGGGGAGCTGTTTTTT.

The genes are TRBV5-1 and TRBJ2-1; 11 bases agree with TRBD2. The CDR3 contains 16 residues. V gave up 0 bases and J gave up 9 bases; unmatched junction bases: 8. CDR1 and CDR2 (germline): SGHRS, YFSETQ. CDR3 loop: CASSLVLAGGLGEQFF. In DNA form, the CDR3 reads TGCGCCAGCAGCTTGGTCCTAGCGGGAGGTCTGGGTGAGCAGTTCTTC.